The clone carrying this TCR beta chain came up a few times. The data originate from a study of Ad26.COV2.S vaccination and SARS-CoV-2 variants. Germline CDR1 MGHRA, CDR2 YSYEKL. This CDR3 is 19 amino acids long. The V gene lost 4 bases and the J gene lost 6 bases, with 27 bases spanning the gap. Assay used: immunoSEQ multiplex PCR; TCRdb lists only in-frame clones, some missing. The sample comprises about 350,000 clones, 92% of which are singletons, and 3% to 5% rests with the top ten. The V gene is TRBV4-1, the J gene TRBJ1-4, with D maybe TRBD1 (6 bases). The sample was peripheral blood, taken after recovery from COVID-19. This clonotype originated in a human donor who had recovered from COVID-19. CDR3 residues: CASSPAAQGPGATYEKLFF. DNA of the CDR3: TGCGCCAGCAGCCCGGCGGCACAGGGCCCAGGGGCGACTTATGAAAAACTGTTTTTT.